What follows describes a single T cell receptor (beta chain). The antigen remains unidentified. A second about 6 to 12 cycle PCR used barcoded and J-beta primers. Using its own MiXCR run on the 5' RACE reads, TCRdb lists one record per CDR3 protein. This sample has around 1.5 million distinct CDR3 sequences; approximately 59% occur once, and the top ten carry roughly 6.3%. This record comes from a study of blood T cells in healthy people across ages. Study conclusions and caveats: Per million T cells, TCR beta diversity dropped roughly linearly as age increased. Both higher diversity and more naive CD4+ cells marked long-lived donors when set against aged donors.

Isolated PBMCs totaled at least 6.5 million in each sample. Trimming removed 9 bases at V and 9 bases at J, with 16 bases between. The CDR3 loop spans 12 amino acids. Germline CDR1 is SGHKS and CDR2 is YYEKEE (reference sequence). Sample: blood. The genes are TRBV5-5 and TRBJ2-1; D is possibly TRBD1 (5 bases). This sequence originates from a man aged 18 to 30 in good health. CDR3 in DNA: TGTGCCACCCACGAGCTTCAGGGTGAGCAGTTCTTC. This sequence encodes CATHELQGEQFF.